A single sample is the source of the 7 T cell receptor beta chains below, sequenced in a study of shared clonotypes between healthy human individuals. Clones were sequenced by immunoSEQ multiplex PCR, and TCRdb holds only the in-frame ones, with some missing. The table shows 950,000 to 1,300,000 clones, with under 80% occurring only once. The specimen sequenced was memory CD4+ T cells sorted from blood. The subset was: CD45RA-negative fraction. The receptors originated from a man between 18 and 35 years old in good health.

J is TRBJ2-1 and V is TRBV6-8; D could derive from TRBD1 or TRBD2 (9 bases each). Germline assignment: CDR1 MNHGY and CDR2 SAAAGT. This CDR3 has 17 residues. The V and J ends lost 7 bases and 11 bases respectively, with 30 bases between them. CDR3 loop: CASTRKLGASGTGQQFF. The CDR3 DNA reads as TGTGCCAGCACGCGAAAGTTAGGGGCTAGCGGGACAGGGCAGCAGTTCTTC.

The gene calls are TRBV2 and TRBJ1-5; 7 bases are shared with TRBD1. The trim removed 6 bases at V and 5 bases at J, leaving 10 bases unmatched. CDR1 and CDR2 from the germline V gene are SNHLY and FYNNEI. The CDR3 has 15 residues. CDR3 residues: CASRRGGGADQPQHF. The CDR3 coding sequence is TGTGCCAGCAGGAGGGGAGGGGGCGCGGATCAGCCCCAGCATTTT. The full variable domain, rest sourced from reference TRBV2 and TRBJ1-5, is EPEVTQTPSHQVTQMGQEVILRCVPISNHLYFYWYRQILGQKVEFLVSFYNNEISEKSEIFDDQFSVERPDGSNFTLKIRSTKLEDSAMYFCASRRGGGADQPQHFGDGTRLSIL.

This clone was counted once. The chain carries TRBV18 and TRBJ1-2; no firm D call. The CDR3 runs to 13 residues. Germline assignment: CDR1 KGHSH and CDR2 LQKENI. V lost 0 bases and J lost 8, with 10 bases in between. The CDR3 bases are TGTGCCAGCTCACCACCGGAGCCAAGAGGCTACACCTTC. Protein product: CASSPPEPRGYTF.

The chain has TRBV19 and TRBJ2-3; D not resolved. The germline V gene has CDR1 LNHDA and CDR2 SQIVND (reference sequence). The CDR3 is 14 amino acids. Trimming shortened V by 1 base and J by 2 bases, and 7 bases separated the two germline ends. As DNA, the CDR3 is TGTGCCAGTAGTATAGGGTCCTACACAGATACGCAGTATTTT. Residues: CASSIGSYTDTQYF.

For this clone: Sequence at one end of the junction differs from germline and may be a read error. The chain joins TRBV10-2 to TRBJ1-5; no reliable D call. The CDR3 is 14 amino acids. Germline CDR1 reads WSHSY; CDR2 reads SAAADI. This chain's CDR3 is CASTETSSNQPQHF. The CDR3 DNA sequence: TGCGCCAGCACTGAGACATCAAGCAATCAGCCCCAGCATTTT.

This clone was seen more than once but under ten times. The genes are TRBV5-4 and TRBJ1-2; D unresolved. The CDR3 runs to 16 residues. Germline V lookup: CDR1 SGHNT, CDR2 YYREEE (reference sequence). Trimming removed 6 bases at V and 4 bases at J, with 22 bases between. The CDR3 DNA follows: TGTGCCAGCACCCGAAATTACGGGATGTACTCCTATGGCTACACCTTC. It translates to CASTRNYGMYSYGYTF.

The gene calls are TRBV5-1 and TRBJ2-7; TRBD1 is a possible D gene (6 bases). Germline CDR1 SGHRS, CDR2 YFSETQ. V lost 3 bases and J 2 bases, leaving 15 bases between the germline ends. The CDR3 contains 15 residues. The CDR3 is CASSYSGTSTYEQYF. The CDR3 region has the DNA TGCGCCAGCAGCTACTCCGGGACAAGTACCTACGAGCAGTACTTC.